One and the same sample provided the 26 T cell receptor beta chains below, sequenced in a study of control samples from healthy donors and cancer patients. Libraries were prepared by immunoSEQ multiplex PCR; TCRdb keeps only in-frame clonotypes and omits some of them. The sample lists 130,000 or so clones; roughly nine tenths were seen once. The sample taken for sequencing was blood. These receptors were obtained from a man in his late teens or twenties in good health.

The chain recombines TRBV3-1 (or the pseudogene TRBV3-2) with TRBJ1-5, with TRBD1 as a possible D gene (6 bases). The CDR3 length is 15 residues. The germline V gene has CDR1 LGHDT and CDR2 YNNKEL (reference sequence). V was clipped by 4 bases and J by 4 bases, with 14 bases between them. The CDR3 nucleotides are TGTGCCAGCAGCCGAGGACAGCTCTTGAATCAGCCCCAGCATTTT. Protein sequence: CASSRGQLLNQPQHF.

This chain joins TRBV6-5 and TRBJ2-5, with a tentative D call TRBD2 (5 bases). The CDR3 has 13 residues. V shed 5 bases and J shed 10 bases, with 17 bases lying between them. CDR1 and CDR2 from the germline V gene are MNHEY and SVGAGI. The CDR3 region is CASSPGLEVGQYF. The CDR3 coding sequence is TGTGCCAGCAGTCCCGGCCTGGAGGTTGGCCAGTACTTC.

This clone was counted a single time. The chain links TRBV30 to TRBJ1-5; 9 bases align to TRBD1. The CDR3 is 15 residues long. V lost 5 bases and J lost 4; bases outside the gene matches: 9. Per the germline V gene, CDR1 is GTSNPN and CDR2 is SVGIG (reference sequence). The CDR3 here is CAWAGTGMGNQPQHF. CDR3 DNA: TGTGCCTGGGCGGGGACAGGGATGGGTAATCAGCCCCAGCATTTT.

The table lists this clone with a few counts. J is TRBJ2-7 and V is TRBV12-3 or TRBV12-4, with 9 bases fitting TRBD1. The CDR3 is 13 amino acids. Trimming took 5 bases from V and 3 from J; bases not matched to a gene: 2. The CDR3 region is CASSHRGLYEQYF. The CDR3 DNA sequence: TGTGCCAGCAGTCACAGGGGGCTCTACGAGCAGTACTTC.

The rearrangement uses TRBV5-1 and TRBJ1-6; D gene unclear. Germline lookup yields CDR1 SGHRS and CDR2 YFSETQ. The germline V and J ends were trimmed by 5 bases and 7 bases, with 13 bases remaining between them. CDR3 size: 14 residues. CDR3 residues: CASSISIQNSPLHF. DNA for the CDR3: TGCGCCAGCAGTATTTCAATCCAGAATTCACCCCTCCACTTT.

Only one count was recorded for this clone. The chain recombines TRBV29-1 with TRBJ1-2; a weak D match, TRBD1 (6 bases). This CDR3 comprises 13 residues. Trimming removed 6 bases from V and 8 bases from J, with 19 bases in between. Germline V gene data show CDR1 as SQVTM and CDR2 as ANQGSEA. In nucleotides, the CDR3 is TGCAGCGTCAACGAGGGGGGGGCGACCGGCTACACCTTC. Translation: CSVNEGGATGYTF.

The V call is TRBV19, the J call TRBJ2-3; D uncertain. Trimming took off 5 bases at V and 2 bases at J, with 5 bases between the two ends. Per the germline V gene, CDR1 is LNHDA and CDR2 is SQIVND (reference sequence). CDR3 length equals 12 residues. In nucleotides, the CDR3 is TGTGCCAGTAGTCGCGACACAGATACGCAGTATTTT. Translated, it gives CASSRDTDTQYF.

This rearrangement joins TRBV2 to TRBJ2-1; 7 bases agree with TRBD1. Germline V gene sequence: CDR1 SNHLY, CDR2 FYNNEI. V shed 3 bases and J 6 bases; nucleotides not matched to a gene: 11. CDR3 length: 16 residues. The CDR3 sequence is CASSDSRGQTFNEQFF. DNA of the CDR3: TGTGCCAGCAGTGACTCTAGGGGACAGACCTTCAATGAGCAGTTCTTC.

In DNA, the CDR3 is TGTGCCAGCAGCCAAGAGGACCGGCAGCCCCAGCATTTT. Its protein is CASSQEDRQPQHF. V and J are TRBV3-1 (or the pseudogene TRBV3-2) and TRBJ1-5; D unresolved. CDR1 is LGHDT and CDR2 is YNNKEL in the germline V gene (reference sequence). V dropped 0 bases and J dropped 7 bases, with 7 bases sitting between them. This CDR3 has 13 amino acids.

This chain uses TRBV7-2 with TRBJ1-1, with D possibly TRBD1 on 5 matching bases. V gave up 5 bases and J gave up 1 base, with 8 bases separating them. The CDR3 runs to 13 residues. CDR1 and CDR2 from the germline V gene are SGHTA and FQGNSA. This CDR3 is CASSHTGNTEAFF. In nucleotides, the CDR3 is TGTGCCAGCAGCCACACAGGGAACACTGAAGCTTTCTTT.

The rearrangement joins TRBV5-1 to TRBJ2-4; D call uncertain. There are 11 residues in the CDR3. Per the germline V gene, CDR1 is SGHRS and CDR2 is YFSETQ. The V end lost 0 bases, the J end lost 11 bases, and 6 bases lay between the germline ends. The CDR3 loop is CASSLVIFQYF. As DNA, the CDR3 is TGCGCCAGCAGCTTGGTAATCTTTCAGTACTTC.

CDR3: CASSQEAGFSVKEKLFF. CDR3 sequence (DNA): TGTGCCAGCAGCCAAGAAGCAGGGTTCTCCGTAAAGGAAAAACTGTTTTTT. The chain joins TRBV3-1 (or the pseudogene TRBV3-2) to TRBJ1-4; a possible D gene is TRBD1 (5 bases). CDR3 size: 17 residues. Trimming pared 0 bases from V and 8 bases from J, leaving 19 bases between. Germline V gives CDR1 LGHDT, CDR2 YNNKEL (reference sequence).

V is TRBV2 and J is TRBJ1-2, with 11 bases identical to TRBD1. The CDR3 length is 15 residues. Germline V gene lookup returns CDR1 SNHLY and CDR2 FYNNEI. V lost 2 bases, J lost 3 bases, and 2 bases stayed unmatched. The CDR3 loop reads CASSERTGGDYGYTF. For the CDR3, the DNA is TGTGCCAGCAGTGAAAGGACAGGGGGCGACTATGGCTACACCTTC. The variable domain in full, with the rest retrieved from reference TRBV2 and TRBJ1-2, is EPEVTQTPSHQVTQMGQEVILRCVPISNHLYFYWYRQILGQKVEFLVSFYNNEISEKSEIFDDQFSVERPDGSNFTLKIRSTKLEDSAMYFCASSERTGGDYGYTFGSGTRLTVV.

V usage is TRBV7-2 and J usage is TRBJ2-7; D is undetermined. Trimming removed 3 bases from V and 7 bases from J, with 7 bases in between. The CDR3 spans 11 residues. Germline-derived CDR1 and CDR2 are SGHTA and FQGNSA. The CDR3 sequence is CASSLMGEQYF. The CDR3 coding sequence is TGTGCCAGCAGCTTGATGGGGGAGCAGTACTTC.

This chain links TRBV29-1 with TRBJ2-7; D is possibly TRBD2 (6 bases). V dropped 2 bases and J dropped 0 bases, with 14 bases sitting between them. Germline CDR1 and CDR2: SQVTM and ANQGSEA. This CDR3 region has 15 residues. The DNA of the CDR3 is TGCAGCGTTGAATGGCGGGGCCGAAGCTCCTACGAGCAGTACTTC. Amino acids: CSVEWRGRSSYEQYF.

V and J are TRBV24-1 and TRBJ1-5; 7 nucleotides agree with TRBD1. The germline gives CDR1 KGHDR, CDR2 SFDVKD. V trimming: 7 bases; J trimming: 7 bases; junction bases outside the gene matches: 9. The CDR3 runs 14 residues. This CDR3 reads CATSATGAGQPQHF. In DNA form, the CDR3 reads TGTGCCACCAGCGCTACAGGGGCAGGACAGCCCCAGCATTTT.

The rearrangement links TRBV9 to TRBJ1-3; a weak D match, TRBD1 (6 bases). V lost 3 bases, J lost 4 bases, and 14 bases lay in between. CDR1 SGDLS and CDR2 YYNGEE come from the germline V gene. CDR3 length: 15 amino acids. The CDR3 here is CASSAGGLSGNTIYF. The CDR3 nucleotides are TGTGCCAGCAGCGCCGGGGGCCTTAGCGGAAACACCATATATTTT.

The CDR3 DNA sequence: TGTGCCAGCAGCTACGTAGGCTCTGGAAACACCATATATTTT. This translates into CASSYVGSGNTIYF. V usage is TRBV7-2 and J usage is TRBJ1-3; unclear D gene. V was clipped by 4 bases and J by 0 bases, with 7 bases between them. The CDR3 totals 14 residues. Germline CDR1 is SGHTA and CDR2 is FQGNSA.

The chain has TRBV11-1 and TRBJ2-3; weak D call: TRBD1 (5 bases). Germline values: CDR1 SGHAT, CDR2 FQDESV (reference sequence). V was trimmed by 0 bases and J by 5 bases, leaving 12 bases between them. The CDR3 sequence is 15 residues long. CDR3 nucleotide sequence: TGTGCCAGCAGCTTAGCAGGGGCGCAGGTAGATACGCAGTATTTT. Translated, it gives CASSLAGAQVDTQYF.

The chain has TRBV5-1 and TRBJ2-5; TRBD1 aligns across 8 bases. The CDR3 contains 15 residues. Germline assignment: CDR1 SGHRS and CDR2 YFSETQ. J was trimmed by 3 bases and V by 3 bases; bases with no gene match: 7. The CDR3 loop reads CASSSYRGIKETQYF. The CDR3 DNA is TGCGCCAGCAGCTCTTACAGGGGGATAAAAGAGACCCAGTACTTC.

The rearrangement links TRBV6-5 to TRBJ1-5; TRBD1 matches 7 bases. The germline V gene has CDR1 MNHEY and CDR2 SVGAGI. This CDR3 is built from 14 residues. Germline trimming cut 6 bases from V and 2 bases from J; bases unmatched to any gene: 4. CDR3 nucleotide sequence: TGTGCCAGCAGGCCCGGACAGGGCAATCAGCCCCAGCATTTT. Encoded protein: CASRPGQGNQPQHF.

This clone appeared once. The rearrangement links TRBV19 to TRBJ1-5, with D unclear. V was pared by 6 bases and J by 3 bases, with 9 bases between. This CDR3 contains 13 residues. Germline CDR1 LNHDA, CDR2 SQIVND (reference sequence). The DNA for the CDR3 is TGTGCCAGTAGACCTCACAACAATCAGCCCCAGCATTTT. Protein: CASRPHNNQPQHF.

The V and J genes are TRBV24-1 and TRBJ1-2, with a possible D match to TRBD1 (5 bases). The CDR3 sequence is 15 residues long. V dropped 5 bases and J dropped 4 bases, with 16 bases sitting between them. Germline CDR1 reads KGHDR; CDR2 reads SFDVKD. CDR3 in DNA: TGTGCCACCAGTGCTCCGTCCCAGGGTGCCTATGGCTACACCTTC. Protein sequence: CATSAPSQGAYGYTF.

Remarks on this clone: The junction and the germline gene differ at one end; a read error may be behind it. This chain connects TRBV18 to TRBJ2-4; possibly TRBD1 for D (6 bases). CDR1 is KGHSH and CDR2 is LQKENI in the germline V gene. The CDR3 length is 13 residues. For the CDR3, the DNA is TGTGCCAGCTCCGGACAGACCCAAAACATTCGGTACTTC. This sequence encodes CASSGQTQNIRYF.

This clone was detected only a few times. The rearrangement joins TRBV5-1 to TRBJ1-3; no reliable D call. This CDR3 is 16 amino acids long. Germline CDR1 reads SGHRS; CDR2 reads YFSETQ. Trimming cost V 4 bases and J 2 bases, with 16 bases left between them. The CDR3 sequence is CASSPDGPSPGNTIYF. In DNA form, the CDR3 reads TGCGCCAGCAGCCCGGACGGACCGTCACCTGGAAACACCATATATTTT.

The chain carries TRBV5-6 and TRBJ1-6, with D perhaps TRBD1 (5 bases). CDR3 length: 17 residues. The V and J ends lost 5 bases and 0 bases respectively, with 15 bases between them. Germline-derived CDR1 and CDR2 are SGHDT and YYEEEE. Written as DNA, the CDR3 is TGTGCCAGCAGTTATCAGGGTTGGGTCTCCTATAATTCACCCCTCCACTTT. This codes for CASSYQGWVSYNSPLHF.